A selection of T cell receptor beta chains follows, all from one sample in a study of T cells in Graves' hyperthyroidism and ophthalmopathy. MiXCR, run by TCRdb on the multiplex PCR reads, gives a single entry per CDR3 protein. The table has about 570,000 distinct CDR3 sequences, less than 15% seen once. Sequencing was done on a sample of blood. The receptors stem from a woman between 40 and 55 years old with Graves' hyperthyroidism. The CDR3 runs from the conserved cysteine through the conserved F or W. D genes are given only for firm matches. Rows give clone size only sometimes, using once, few, many, or a class for an expanded clone.

j_gene: TRBJ2-1
d_gene: TRBD2
v_gene: TRBV7-9
abundance: many
CDR3nt: TGTGCCAGCAGCCACCGGACTAGCGGCACCATAAGCTCCTACAATGAGCAGTTCTTC
CDR3aa: CASSHRTSGTISSYNEQFF

j_gene: TRBJ1-1
d_gene: -
v_gene: TRBV4-1
abundance: many
CDR3nt: TGCGCCAGCAGCCTGGACTGGGGCAACACTGAAGCTTTCTTT
CDR3aa: CASSLDWGNTEAFF

j_gene: TRBJ2-7
d_gene: -
v_gene: TRBV4-1
abundance: many
CDR3nt: TGCGCCAGCAGCCAAGTACTGGGCTCCTACGAGCAGTACTTC
CDR3aa: CASSQVLGSYEQYF

j_gene: TRBJ2-3
d_gene: -
v_gene: TRBV20-1
abundance: few
CDR3nt: TGCAGTGCTAGAGCCACCTGGGGCGGGGCTAGCACAGATACGCAGTATTTT
CDR3aa: CSARATWGGASTDTQYF

j_gene: TRBJ1-2
d_gene: -
v_gene: TRBV7-2
abundance: -
CDR3nt: TGTGCCAGCAGCTTAGATGGGGTCGTTGGGTCCTCTGGCGGCTACACCTTC
CDR3aa: CASSLDGVVGSSGGYTF

j_gene: TRBJ1-2
d_gene: -
v_gene: TRBV12-3/TRBV12-4
abundance: -
CDR3nt: TGTGCCAGCAGTTTATCAAATTTTAGACCGGGCTATGGCTACACCTTC
CDR3aa: CASSLSNFRPGYGYTF

j_gene: TRBJ1-4
d_gene: -
v_gene: TRBV7-8
abundance: many
CDR3nt: TGTGCCAGCAGCTTAATCGGGACTGCTAATGAAAAACTGTTTTTT
CDR3aa: CASSLIGTANEKLFF

j_gene: TRBJ2-7
d_gene: -
v_gene: TRBV24-1
abundance: many
CDR3nt: TGTGCCACCAGTGACCCTCAGGGCGAGCAGTACTTC
CDR3aa: CATSDPQGEQYF

j_gene: TRBJ1-3
d_gene: -
v_gene: TRBV7-2
abundance: -
CDR3nt: TGTGCCAGCAGCTTCCTCAGGGGCTCAGGAAACACCATATATTTT
CDR3aa: CASSFLRGSGNTIYF

j_gene: TRBJ2-5
d_gene: TRBD2
v_gene: TRBV28
abundance: many
CDR3nt: TGTGCCAGCAGTCTCCGGGGCGGGGGGTACCAAGAGACCCAGTACTTC
CDR3aa: CASSLRGGGYQETQYF

j_gene: TRBJ2-2
d_gene: -
v_gene: TRBV28
abundance: many
CDR3nt: TGTGCCAGCAGTTTTCCCCAGGAGGGCACCGGGGAGCTGTTTTTT
CDR3aa: CASSFPQEGTGELFF

j_gene: TRBJ1-3
d_gene: -
v_gene: TRBV6-1
abundance: -
CDR3nt: TGTGCCAGCAGTGAAGGGGGAAGAGGAAACACCATATATTTT
CDR3aa: CASSEGGRGNTIYF

j_gene: TRBJ1-1
d_gene: -
v_gene: TRBV28
abundance: many
CDR3nt: TGTGCCAGCAGCCCATCCGGGCTCTCTGGGGGAAACACTGAAGCTTTCTTT
CDR3aa: CASSPSGLSGGNTEAFF

j_gene: TRBJ2-2
d_gene: -
v_gene: TRBV13
abundance: -
CDR3nt: TGTGCCAGCAGCCTCCCCGACAGATCAACCGGGGAGCTGTTTTTT
CDR3aa: CASSLPDRSTGELFF

j_gene: TRBJ2-1
d_gene: TRBD2
v_gene: TRBV7-2
abundance: many
CDR3nt: TGTGCCAGCAGCTTAGAAGGGACTAGCCTAAACGATGAGCAGTTCTTC
CDR3aa: CASSLEGTSLNDEQFF

j_gene: TRBJ2-2
d_gene: TRBD2
v_gene: TRBV6-2/TRBV6-3
abundance: -
CDR3nt: TGTGCCAGCAGTTACTACCGGGTAGGGGGAGCGGGAGTCACGAACACCGGGGAGCTGCTTTTT
CDR3aa: CASSYYRVGGAGVTNTGELLF

j_gene: TRBJ2-7
d_gene: -
v_gene: TRBV9
abundance: few
CDR3nt: TGTGCCAGCAGCGACGGACTGGGACCCTACGAGCAGTACTTC
CDR3aa: CASSDGLGPYEQYF

j_gene: TRBJ2-1
d_gene: -
v_gene: TRBV28
abundance: many
CDR3nt: TGTGCCAGCACCGAGGTAGCCGGCGGCGGTGAGCAGTTCTTC
CDR3aa: CASTEVAGGGEQFF

j_gene: TRBJ2-7
d_gene: TRBD2
v_gene: TRBV2
abundance: many
CDR3nt: TGTGCCAGCAGTGAATTGGCTAGCGGGGCAAGCGAGCAGTACTTC
CDR3aa: CASSELASGASEQYF

j_gene: TRBJ2-4
d_gene: TRBD2
v_gene: TRBV5-1
abundance: many
CDR3nt: TGCGCCAGCAGCTTGCCAACTAGCGGGAGCGCCAAAAACATTCAGTACTTC
CDR3aa: CASSLPTSGSAKNIQYF

j_gene: TRBJ1-5
d_gene: -
v_gene: TRBV6-1
abundance: -
CDR3nt: TGTGCCAGCAGTGAAGGTGAGGGGGGTTATCAGCCCCAGCATTTT
CDR3aa: CASSEGEGGYQPQHF

j_gene: TRBJ2-3
d_gene: TRBD2
v_gene: TRBV2
abundance: many
CDR3nt: TGTGCCAGCGGCGGACTAGCGGGAGGAGGGGATACGCAGTATTTT
CDR3aa: CASGGLAGGGDTQYF

j_gene: TRBJ2-1
d_gene: TRBD2
v_gene: TRBV19
abundance: -
CDR3nt: TGTGCCAGTAGTGAGGGACTAGCCAATGAGCAGTTCTTC
CDR3aa: CASSEGLANEQFF

j_gene: TRBJ2-7
d_gene: -
v_gene: TRBV11-2
abundance: many
CDR3nt: TGTGCCAGCAGCTTAGTAGGGGGGCTTGCCTACGAGCAGTACTTC
CDR3aa: CASSLVGGLAYEQYF

j_gene: TRBJ2-7
d_gene: TRBD1
v_gene: TRBV20-1
abundance: many
CDR3nt: TGCAGTGGCTCGACCGGGACAGGGAACGAGCAGTACTTC
CDR3aa: CSGSTGTGNEQYF

j_gene: TRBJ2-7
d_gene: -
v_gene: TRBV12-3/TRBV12-4
abundance: many
CDR3nt: TGTGCCAGCAGTTTGACCGGGTATACTCTCTACGAGCAGTACTTC
CDR3aa: CASSLTGYTLYEQYF

j_gene: TRBJ1-4
d_gene: -
v_gene: TRBV2
abundance: many
CDR3nt: TGTGCCAGCAGTGGCAGAGTGGCTGGCGGAAAACTGTTTTTT
CDR3aa: CASSGRVAGGKLFF

j_gene: TRBJ2-1
d_gene: -
v_gene: TRBV7-9
abundance: many
CDR3nt: TGTGCCAGCAGCTTATTTGGGTTTAGCTCCTACAATGAGCAGTTCTTC
CDR3aa: CASSLFGFSSYNEQFF

j_gene: TRBJ2-7
d_gene: TRBD2
v_gene: TRBV5-6
abundance: -
CDR3nt: TGTGCCAGCAGCTCTGGACTAGCGGGATTCTACGAGCAGTACTTC
CDR3aa: CASSSGLAGFYEQYF

j_gene: TRBJ2-6
d_gene: TRBD1
v_gene: TRBV7-9
abundance: -
CDR3nt: TGTGCCAGCAGCCCGGGGACAGGGGGCACCGGGGCCAACGTCCTGACTTTC
CDR3aa: CASSPGTGGTGANVLTF

j_gene: TRBJ2-1
d_gene: TRBD2
v_gene: TRBV5-1
abundance: -
CDR3nt: TGCGCCAGCAGCTTATCTACCGGGACTAGCGGAAATGAGCAGTTCTTC
CDR3aa: CASSLSTGTSGNEQFF

j_gene: TRBJ1-1
d_gene: -
v_gene: TRBV28
abundance: many
CDR3nt: TGTGCCAGCAGTCCCGTCCGAGGTCTCACTGAAGCTTTCTTT
CDR3aa: CASSPVRGLTEAFF

j_gene: TRBJ2-2
d_gene: -
v_gene: TRBV27
abundance: -
CDR3nt: TGTGCCATATCCAGCGGGACAGGTATCACCGGGGAGCTGTTTTTT
CDR3aa: CAISSGTGITGELFF

j_gene: TRBJ2-2
d_gene: TRBD2
v_gene: TRBV12-3/TRBV12-4
abundance: -
CDR3nt: TGTGCCAGCAGTCCCTTTGGGGGGGAAAAAGCCGGGGAGCTGTTTTTT
CDR3aa: CASSPFGGEKAGELFF

j_gene: TRBJ1-4
d_gene: -
v_gene: TRBV6-5
abundance: few
CDR3nt: TGTGCCAGCAGTTACGGAGGGAGCGGTCCCGAAAAACTGTTTTTT
CDR3aa: CASSYGGSGPEKLFF

j_gene: TRBJ1-1
d_gene: TRBD1
v_gene: TRBV20-1
abundance: many
CDR3nt: TGCAGTGTCTACCGGGACAGTAGTTTGGAAGCTTTCTTT
CDR3aa: CSVYRDSSLEAFF

j_gene: TRBJ1-5
d_gene: -
v_gene: TRBV2
abundance: many
CDR3nt: TGTGCCAGCAGTGTCGAACAGATTAGCAATCAGCCCCAGCATTTT
CDR3aa: CASSVEQISNQPQHF

j_gene: TRBJ1-5
d_gene: -
v_gene: TRBV2
abundance: many
CDR3nt: TGTGCCAGCAGCGCCCAGGCCTTTTTGGGTCAGCCCCAGCATTTT
CDR3aa: CASSAQAFLGQPQHF

j_gene: TRBJ2-1
d_gene: TRBD2
v_gene: TRBV11-2
abundance: -
CDR3nt: TGTGCCAGCAGCCAAGTCAGCGGGGCCAGCTCCTACAATGAGCAGTTCTTC
CDR3aa: CASSQVSGASSYNEQFF

j_gene: TRBJ2-1
d_gene: TRBD2
v_gene: TRBV2
abundance: many
CDR3nt: TGTGCCAGCAGTCTCCGACTAGCGGGAGGGGTTGAGCAGTTCTTC
CDR3aa: CASSLRLAGGVEQFF

j_gene: TRBJ1-4
d_gene: -
v_gene: TRBV20-1
abundance: many
CDR3nt: TGCAGTGCTTCCCAGCAGGCAACTAATGAAAAACTGTTTTTT
CDR3aa: CSASQQATNEKLFF

j_gene: TRBJ2-1
d_gene: TRBD2
v_gene: TRBV6-5
abundance: -
CDR3nt: TGTGCCAGCAGTTACTTGGGACTAGCGGGAGGATCTTCCTACAATGAGCAGTTCTTC
CDR3aa: CASSYLGLAGGSSYNEQFF

j_gene: TRBJ1-5
d_gene: -
v_gene: TRBV13
abundance: few
CDR3nt: TGTGCCAGCAGCTTAGGGGGGACCGTCAATCAGCCCCAGCATTTT
CDR3aa: CASSLGGTVNQPQHF

j_gene: TRBJ2-7
d_gene: -
v_gene: TRBV12-3/TRBV12-4
abundance: many
CDR3nt: TGTGCCAGCAGTTTAACGGTCTGGCAGGGCAAGAACGAGCAGTACTTC
CDR3aa: CASSLTVWQGKNEQYF

j_gene: TRBJ2-1
d_gene: TRBD1
v_gene: TRBV27
abundance: many
CDR3nt: TGTGCCAGCAGTCCCTTAGACAGGGATGAGCAGTTCTTC
CDR3aa: CASSPLDRDEQFF

j_gene: TRBJ1-3
d_gene: TRBD1
v_gene: TRBV27
abundance: many
CDR3nt: TGTGCCAGCTCAACCCGAGGACAGGGTAGAAACACCATATATTTT
CDR3aa: CASSTRGQGRNTIYF

j_gene: TRBJ1-2
d_gene: -
v_gene: TRBV12-3/TRBV12-4
abundance: -
CDR3nt: TGTGCCAGCAGTTACCCGGGGGGACGGTATGCTGGCTACACCTTC
CDR3aa: CASSYPGGRYAGYTF

j_gene: TRBJ1-1
d_gene: TRBD1
v_gene: TRBV28
abundance: many
CDR3nt: TGTGCCAGCAGTTTATGGCAGGGGGGTACGAACACTGAAGCTTTCTTT
CDR3aa: CASSLWQGGTNTEAFF

j_gene: TRBJ2-1
d_gene: -
v_gene: TRBV15
abundance: many
CDR3nt: TGTGCCACCAGCAGAGATCCGAAGGAGCAGTTCTTC
CDR3aa: CATSRDPKEQFF

j_gene: TRBJ2-2
d_gene: -
v_gene: TRBV18
abundance: -
CDR3nt: TGTGCCAGCTCACTTACCGGGACACCGAACACCGGGGAGCTGTTTTTT
CDR3aa: CASSLTGTPNTGELFF

j_gene: TRBJ2-3
d_gene: -
v_gene: TRBV12-3/TRBV12-4
abundance: many
CDR3nt: TGTGCCAGCAGAAAAATCGGGAGCCTTGAAGATACGCAGTATTTT
CDR3aa: CASRKIGSLEDTQYF

j_gene: TRBJ1-5
d_gene: -
v_gene: TRBV27
abundance: -
CDR3nt: TGTGCCAGCAGCCCATGGGGGGCGGGAGGAGGTCAGCCCCAGCATTTT
CDR3aa: CASSPWGAGGGQPQHF

j_gene: TRBJ1-2
d_gene: TRBD1
v_gene: TRBV27
abundance: many
CDR3nt: TGTGCCAGCAGTGGCAGGGGGGGATATGGCTACACCTTC
CDR3aa: CASSGRGGYGYTF

j_gene: TRBJ1-1
d_gene: -
v_gene: TRBV15
abundance: -
CDR3nt: TGTGCCACCAGCAGAGATACCGAAGGGAAAGTGAACACTGAAGCTTTCTTT
CDR3aa: CATSRDTEGKVNTEAFF